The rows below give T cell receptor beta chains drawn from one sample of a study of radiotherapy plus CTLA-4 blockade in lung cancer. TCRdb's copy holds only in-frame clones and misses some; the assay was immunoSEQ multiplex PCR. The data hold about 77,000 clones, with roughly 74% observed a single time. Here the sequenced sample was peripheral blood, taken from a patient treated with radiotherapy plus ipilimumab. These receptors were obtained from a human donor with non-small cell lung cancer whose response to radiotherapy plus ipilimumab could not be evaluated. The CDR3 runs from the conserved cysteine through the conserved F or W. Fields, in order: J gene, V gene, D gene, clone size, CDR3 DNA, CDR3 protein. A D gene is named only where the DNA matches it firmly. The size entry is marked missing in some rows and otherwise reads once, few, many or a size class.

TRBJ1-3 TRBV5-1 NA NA TGCGCCAGCAGAGCTGCCCCGGCCGGGGGCTCTGGAAACACCATATATTTT CASRAAPAGGSGNTIYF
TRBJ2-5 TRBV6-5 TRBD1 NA TGTGCCAGCAGTCGCATAGACAGGGTCCAAGAGACCCAGTACTTC CASSRIDRVQETQYF
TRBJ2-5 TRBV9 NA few TGTGCCAGCACGGTGGGGGTTTCGGGGGTTCCAGAGACCCAGTACTTC CASTVGVSGVPETQYF
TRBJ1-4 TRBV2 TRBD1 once TGTGCCAGCAGCGACACAGGGGAGGTTGGGAAACTGTTTTTT CASSDTGEVGKLFF
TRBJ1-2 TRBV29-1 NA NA TGCAGCGTTGAAGAGCAAGGTGCGGGGCACTATGGCTACACCTTC CSVEEQGAGHYGYTF
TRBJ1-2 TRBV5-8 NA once TGTGCCAGCAGCTCCTCGGGGGGGGGCGGCTACACCTTC CASSSSGGGGYTF
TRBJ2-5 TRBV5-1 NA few TGCGCCAGCAGCTTGGCCGCGGGGGCAAAGACCCAGTACTTC CASSLAAGAKTQYF
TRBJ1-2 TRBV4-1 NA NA TGCGCCAGCAGCCAAGATGTGGCAGGCTATGGCTACACCTTC CASSQDVAGYGYTF
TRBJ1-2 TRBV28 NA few TGTGCCAGTTCTGCTTTGGGGCTTACCTATGGCTACACCTTC CASSALGLTYGYTF
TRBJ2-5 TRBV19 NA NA TGTGCCAGTAGCGAGAGTCAAGAGACCCAGTACTTC CASSESQETQYF
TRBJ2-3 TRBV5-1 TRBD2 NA TGCGCCAGCAGCCTCGGGGGGGCCGGCACAGATACGCAGTATTTT CASSLGGAGTDTQYF
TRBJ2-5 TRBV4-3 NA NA TGCGCCAGCAGCCAAGTTTGGACACATCAAGAGACCCAGTACTTC CASSQVWTHQETQYF
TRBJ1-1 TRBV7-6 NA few TGTGCCAGCAGCTTAGCCCCTCCGGGCGGGAAGACTGAAGCTTTCTTT CASSLAPPGGKTEAFF